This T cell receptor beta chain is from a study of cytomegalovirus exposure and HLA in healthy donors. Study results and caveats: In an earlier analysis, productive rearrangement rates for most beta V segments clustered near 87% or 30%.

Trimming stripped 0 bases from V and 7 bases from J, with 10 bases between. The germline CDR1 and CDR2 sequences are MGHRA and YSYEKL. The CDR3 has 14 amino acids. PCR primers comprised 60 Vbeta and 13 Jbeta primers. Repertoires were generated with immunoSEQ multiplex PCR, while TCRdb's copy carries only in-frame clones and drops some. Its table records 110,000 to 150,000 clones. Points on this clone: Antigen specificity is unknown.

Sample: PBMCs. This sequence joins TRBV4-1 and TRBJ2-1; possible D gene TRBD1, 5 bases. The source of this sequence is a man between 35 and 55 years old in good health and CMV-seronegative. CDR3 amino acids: CASSQEVRQNEQFF. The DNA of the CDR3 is TGCGCCAGCAGCCAAGAAGTAAGACAGAATGAGCAGTTCTTC.